This is a list of T cell receptor beta chains from one sample in a study of shared clonotypes between healthy human individuals. TCRdb keeps only in-frame clones here, not all; method: immunoSEQ multiplex PCR. The sample lists about 2.1 million clones; 93% were seen once. The sequencing sample was made of naive CD8+ T cells from PBMCs. The receptors here all came from a man aged 18 to 29 in good health. Some clones in this sample may be carry-over from other donors' samples. Both conserved end residues are part of each CDR3. The D gene is left open where the match is weak. Some rows mark clone size as missing; the rest say once, few, many or name a class of expanded clone.

TRBJ2-7 | NA | NA | TRBV27 | TGTGCCAGCAGTTTACCCCCAAATGGCGAGCAGTACTTC | CASSLPPNGEQYF
TRBJ2-1 | NA | NA | TRBV27 | TGTGCCAGCAAGGTTTACAATGAGCAGTTCTTC | CASKVYNEQFF
TRBJ1-4 | NA | NA | TRBV10-1 | TGCGCCAGCAACACAGCAACTAATGAAAAACTGTTTTTT | CASNTATNEKLFF
TRBJ1-6 | NA | NA | TRBV10-3 | TGTGGGTCGACAGAGAGCTATAATTCACCCCTCCACTTT | CGSTESYNSPLHF
TRBJ2-5 | NA | NA | TRBV6-6 | TGTGCCAGCATCGAGGACAGCCTTGGGGAGACCCAGTACTTC | CASIEDSLGETQYF
TRBJ2-3 | TRBD1 | NA | TRBV6-9 | TGTGCCAGCAGGTACCGGGACAGGGGCCTTTCAGATACGCAGTATTTT | CASRYRDRGLSDTQYF
TRBJ2-3 | TRBD2 | NA | TRBV4-2 | TGTGCCAGCAGCCAAGACCCCACTAGCGTGGGCACAGATACGCAGTATTTT | CASSQDPTSVGTDTQYF
TRBJ2-2 | NA | few | TRBV4-1 | TGCGCCAGCAGCCTCCGACAGACCGGGGAGCTGTTTTTT | CASSLRQTGELFF
TRBJ2-1 | TRBD2 | NA | TRBV29-1 | TGCAGCGGGACTAGCGGGAGCGATGAGCAGTTCTTC | CSGTSGSDEQFF
TRBJ2-1 | NA | NA | TRBV9 | TGTGCCAGCAGCTCCTCTAGGCCCTCTAATGAGCAGTTCTTC | CASSSSRPSNEQFF
TRBJ2-1 | TRBD1 | NA | TRBV9 | TGTGCCAGCGACAGGGTGGAGTCCCATGAGCAGTTCTTC | CASDRVESHEQFF
TRBJ2-7 | NA | NA | TRBV19 | TGTGCCAGTAGTATTTTGAACACCTCGACCTACGAGCAGTACTTC | CASSILNTSTYEQYF
TRBJ2-7 | NA | NA | TRBV28 | TGTGCCAGCAGTTTATTGGTCGGGAGCTCAAGGGAGCAGTACTTC | CASSLLVGSSREQYF
TRBJ1-6 | NA | NA | TRBV6-1 | TGTGCCAGCAGTGAACTGGGGGGCGCATGGAATTCACCCCTCCACTTT | CASSELGGAWNSPLHF
TRBJ2-7 | NA | NA | TRBV7-9 | TGTGCCAGCAGCTTACCCGGGAGCGGCTACGAGCAGTACTTC | CASSLPGSGYEQYF
TRBJ2-3 | NA | NA | TRBV28 | TGTGCCAGCACCCAGGGAGGTTTTAGCACAGATACGCAGTATTTT | CASTQGGFSTDTQYF
TRBJ2-7 | TRBD2 | NA | TRBV28 | TGTGCCAGCAGAACTAGCGGCAGCTCCTACGAGCAGTACTTC | CASRTSGSSYEQYF
TRBJ1-1 | NA | NA | TRBV14 | TGTGCCAGCCGCCCCGGAGGTTTGAGCACTGAAGCTTTCTTT | CASRPGGLSTEAFF
TRBJ2-7 | TRBD2 | NA | TRBV7-9 | TGTGCCAGCAGCTCCGGGACTAGCGGGAGGAGGGCCTACGAGCAGTACTTC | CASSSGTSGRRAYEQYF
TRBJ1-2 | NA | NA | TRBV7-9 | TGTGCCAGCAGCCCCCGGTTGCCCCCTCATGGCTACACCTTC | CASSPRLPPHGYTF
TRBJ2-7 | NA | NA | TRBV28 | TGTGCCAGCAGTTTGCGGACCGTGGTTTACGAGCAGTACTTC | CASSLRTVVYEQYF
TRBJ1-1 | NA | NA | TRBV19 | TGTGCCAGTAGTCAGGGCACTGAAGCTTTCTTT | CASSQGTEAFF
TRBJ1-4 | NA | NA | TRBV27 | TGTGCCAGCGTCGGGGACGTTTATGAAAAACTGTTTTTT | CASVGDVYEKLFF
TRBJ1-1 | TRBD1 | NA | TRBV27 | TGTGCCAGCAGCATACAGGGGGAAAACACTGAAGCTTTCTTT | CASSIQGENTEAFF
TRBJ2-1 | TRBD1 | NA | TRBV28 | TGTGCCAGCAGTTTTTATGGACAGGGGGCCGAAGAGCAGTTCTTC | CASSFYGQGAEEQFF
TRBJ2-3 | NA | once | TRBV28 | TGTGCCAGCAGTTTATCAATTACAGATACGCAGTATTTT | CASSLSITDTQYF
TRBJ2-5 | TRBD2 | NA | TRBV29-1 | TGCAGCGTTGAAGATTGGCTAGCGGGAGGAGAGACCCAGTACTTC | CSVEDWLAGGETQYF
TRBJ2-1 | TRBD1 | NA | TRBV13 | TGTGCCAGCAGCCGTATCCGGATAGAGGGGGCGTCCGCCCTCAATGAGCAGTTCTTC | CASSRIRIEGASALNEQFF
TRBJ2-7 | NA | once | TRBV9 | TGTGCCAGCAGCGTAGGGCAGGGAACCTACGAGCAGTACTTC | CASSVGQGTYEQYF
TRBJ2-7 | NA | NA | TRBV5-4 | TGTGCCAGCACCACCTCGACCGTAAATACCCACGAGCAGTACTTC | CASTTSTVNTHEQYF
TRBJ2-7 | NA | NA | TRBV27 | TGTGCCAGCAAAGGGTATGTTTCCTACGAGCAGTACTTC | CASKGYVSYEQYF
TRBJ1-5 | NA | once | TRBV6-1 | TGTGCCAGCAGTGTTGATAGGGTGACGAGTCAGCCCCAGCATTTT | CASSVDRVTSQPQHF
TRBJ1-1 | NA | NA | TRBV28 | TGTGCCAGCAGTTTATTGGCAGGCGGTGAAGCTTTCTTT | CASSLLAGGEAFF
TRBJ2-7 | NA | NA | TRBV6-6 | TGTGCCAGCAGTTACTCGACGGACTACGAGCAGTACTTC | CASSYSTDYEQYF
TRBJ2-1 | NA | NA | TRBV6-6 | TGTGCCAGCAGTGCTACCCGCAATGAGCAGTTCTTC | CASSATRNEQFF
TRBJ2-7 | TRBD2 | NA | TRBV30 | TGTGCCTGGAGGAAGCGGGGGGCTGCCTACGAGCAGTACTTC | CAWRKRGAAYEQYF
TRBJ1-2 | NA | NA | TRBV28 | TGTGCCAGCAGTTTATCGGTCGCCAGCTATGGCTACACCTTC | CASSLSVASYGYTF
TRBJ1-2 | TRBD1 | NA | TRBV10-2 | TGCGCCAGCAGTGAGTCCCGGGAGGACAGGGTAACCGGCTACACCTTC | CASSESREDRVTGYTF
TRBJ2-7 | NA | NA | TRBV7-9 | TGTGCCAGCAGTGTTCAGGGAAGCGAGCAGTACTTC | CASSVQGSEQYF
TRBJ2-1 | NA | NA | TRBV27 | TGTGCCAGCAGCTTCACGGGGTACGGGCAGTTCTTC | CASSFTGYGQFF
TRBJ1-5 | NA | few | TRBV4-1 | TGCGCCAGCAGCCAAGATATCTCTAGCAATCAGCCCCAGCATTTT | CASSQDISSNQPQHF
TRBJ1-1 | NA | few | TRBV5-6 | TGTGCCAGCAGTGCAGGCTTGAACACTGAAGCTTTCTTT | CASSAGLNTEAFF
TRBJ2-1 | TRBD1 | NA | TRBV27 | TGTGCCAGCACCGCCGGGACAGGGTTTGACAATGAGCAGTTCTTC | CASTAGTGFDNEQFF
TRBJ1-4 | NA | NA | TRBV19 | TGTGCCAGTAGTATTATCGGGCCCCGCGTGACTAATGAAAAACTGTTTTTT | CASSIIGPRVTNEKLFF
TRBJ2-2 | NA | once | TRBV5-6 | TGTGCCAGCAGCCGGAGGTGGCGGCAGAACACCGGGGAGCTGTTTTTT | CASSRRWRQNTGELFF
TRBJ2-7 | TRBD1 | NA | TRBV29-1 | TGCAGCGTTTCGGGACAGGCCTACTACGAGCAGTACTTC | CSVSGQAYYEQYF
TRBJ2-1 | NA | NA | TRBV9 | TGTGCCAGCAGCCTCGGGGCTCAAAAGTCCTACAATGAGCAGTTCTTC | CASSLGAQKSYNEQFF
TRBJ1-1 | NA | NA | TRBV7-3 | TGTGCCAGCAGCCCGGACGGAACTGAAGCTTTCTTT | CASSPDGTEAFF
TRBJ2-2 | NA | NA | TRBV9 | TGTGCCAGCAGCTCAGGGTCTACCAACACCGGGGAGCTGTTTTTT | CASSSGSTNTGELFF
TRBJ2-7 | NA | NA | TRBV29-1 | TGCAGCGTTGGATGGGGTAGGTACGAGCAGTACTTC | CSVGWGRYEQYF
TRBJ2-1 | TRBD1 | NA | TRBV11-2 | TGTGCCAGCAGCCCGCGCCTCCGGGACAGGGAAGCCCACAATGAGCAGTTCTTC | CASSPRLRDREAHNEQFF
TRBJ2-2 | TRBD2 | NA | TRBV19 | TGTGCCAGTAGTATAGCGGGAGGGCCCAAGGCCGGGGAGCTGTTTTTT | CASSIAGGPKAGELFF